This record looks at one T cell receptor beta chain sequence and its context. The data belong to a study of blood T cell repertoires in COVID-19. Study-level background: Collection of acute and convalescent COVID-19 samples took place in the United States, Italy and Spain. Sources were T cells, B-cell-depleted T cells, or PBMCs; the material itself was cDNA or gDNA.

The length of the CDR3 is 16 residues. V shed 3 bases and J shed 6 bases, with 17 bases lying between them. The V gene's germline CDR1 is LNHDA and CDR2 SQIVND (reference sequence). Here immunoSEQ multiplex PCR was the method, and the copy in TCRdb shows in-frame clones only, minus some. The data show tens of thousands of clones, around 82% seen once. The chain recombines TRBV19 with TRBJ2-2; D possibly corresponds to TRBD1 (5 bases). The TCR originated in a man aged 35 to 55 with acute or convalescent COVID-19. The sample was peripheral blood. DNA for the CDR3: TGTGCCAGTAGTATCCAAACAGGATTAGGACCCGGGGAGCTGTTTTTT. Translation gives CASSIQTGLGPGELFF.